What follows is one T cell receptor (beta chain) and its context. The sample belongs to a study of blood T cell repertoires in COVID-19. Across the study: Samples of COVID-19 (acute and convalescent) were obtained from the United States, Italy and Spain. T cells, B-cell-depleted T cells, or PBMCs supplied cDNA or gDNA.

The V gene lost 2 bases and the J gene lost 0 bases, with 5 bases spanning the gap. Per the germline V gene, CDR1 is SEHNR and CDR2 is FQNEAQ (reference sequence). There are 14 residues in the CDR3. The assay was immunoSEQ multiplex PCR, and TCRdb's table has in-frame clones only and misses some. The top ten clones hold roughly 9.2% of a sample with around 180,000 clones, about 85% of them seen once. The sequence was collected from a woman of 80 years or more with acute or convalescent COVID-19. What was sequenced was peripheral blood. The gene calls are TRBV7-9 and TRBJ1-3, with D unresolved. In DNA form, the CDR3 reads TGTGCCAGCAGCTTACCCGTCTCTGGAAACACCATATATTTT. Protein: CASSLPVSGNTIYF.